Below, 5 T cell receptor beta chains from the same sample are listed, as sequenced in a study of blood T cell repertoires in COVID-19. Assay: immunoSEQ multiplex PCR; the TCRdb copy retains only in-frame clones and omits some. The table lists fewer than 75,000 clones, approximately 90% of them singletons. Material for sequencing was peripheral blood. The receptors here all came from a man in his sixties or seventies with acute or convalescent COVID-19.

J is TRBJ2-4 and V is TRBV27, with 7 bases identical to TRBD2. This CDR3 comprises 13 residues. Germline CDR1 reads MNHEY; CDR2 reads SMNVEV (reference sequence). The J segment lost 9 bases and the V segment lost 2 bases, leaving 4 bases of the junction unmatched. CDR3 region: CASSLKGRGIQYF. The CDR3 DNA is TGTGCCAGCAGTTTAAAGGGGAGGGGCATTCAGTACTTC.

This clone was recorded a few times. The chain is built from TRBV19 and TRBJ1-5; 7 bases line up with TRBD1. Germline CDR1 is LNHDA and CDR2 is SQIVND (reference sequence). V trimming: 7 bases; J trimming: 2 bases; junction bases outside the gene matches: 11. The CDR3 is 16 amino acids. CDR3 residues: CASTAGRTGGNQPQHF. CDR3 nucleotides: TGTGCCAGTACCGCCGGTAGGACAGGAGGCAATCAGCCCCAGCATTTT.

This chain connects TRBV18 to TRBJ2-2; 9 bases fit TRBD2. V was pared by 1 base and J by 3 bases, with 3 bases of the junction left unmatched. This CDR3 has 16 amino acids. Germline V gives CDR1 KGHSH, CDR2 LQKENI. The CDR3 region is CASSPLVAGDTGELFF. The CDR3 DNA follows: TGTGCCAGCTCACCACTTGTAGCGGGGGACACCGGGGAGCTGTTTTTT. Full variable domain (outside the CDR3, taken from reference TRBV18 and TRBJ2-2): NAGVMQNPRHLVRRRGQEARLRCSPMKGHSHVYWYRQLPEEGLKFMVYLQKENIIDESGMPKERFSAEFPKEGPSILRIQQVVRGDSAAYFCASSPLVAGDTGELFFGEGSRLTVL.

The chain employs TRBV30 and TRBJ2-2; the match to TRBD1 covers 7 bases. Germline V lookup: CDR1 GTSNPN, CDR2 SVGIG (reference sequence). This CDR3 contains 16 residues. J lost 5 bases, V lost 4 bases, and 13 bases had no gene match. The CDR3 loop reads CAWKKQGQGVTGELFF. CDR3 coding DNA: TGTGCCTGGAAAAAACAGGGGCAGGGCGTAACCGGGGAGCTGTTTTTT.

This rearrangement joins TRBV29-1 to TRBJ2-7; 10 bases agree with TRBD2. The length of the CDR3 is 15 residues. V was pared by 3 bases and J by 4 bases, with 9 bases of the junction left unmatched. Germline CDR1 SQVTM, CDR2 ANQGSEA. CDR3 sequence: CSVDLGPSGGYEQYF. The DNA for the CDR3 is TGCAGCGTTGATTTAGGGCCTAGCGGGGGTTACGAGCAGTACTTC.